The rows below give T cell receptor beta chains drawn from one sample of a study of control samples from healthy donors and cancer patients. Clones were sequenced by immunoSEQ multiplex PCR, and TCRdb holds only the in-frame ones, with some missing. Among around 180,000 clones, 85% to 95% were seen once, and the ten largest hold approximately 1.4%. The sequencing sample was made of blood. Source of these receptors: a woman aged 18 to 35 in good health. The CDR3 runs from the conserved cysteine through the conserved F or W. The order of the fields is CDR3 DNA, CDR3 protein, J gene, D gene, clone size, V gene, CDR3 length. The D gene is left open where the match is weak. The size of a clone is reported for some rows only, either as once, few or many, or as a class for expanded clones.

DNA: TGTGCCAGCAGTAGGACTAGCGGGCTCCCCAATCATTTT; CDR3: CASSRTSGLPNHF; J: TRBJ2-3; D: TRBD2; size: .; V: TRBV6-5; length: 13
DNA: TGTGCCAGCAAGCAAACAGGGATTGGAGCCACTGAAGCTTTCTTT; CDR3: CASKQTGIGATEAFF; J: TRBJ1-1; D: .; size: .; V: TRBV2; length: 15
DNA: TGCGCCAGCAGCCAAGATTTATCACCGGCTGGGGCCAACGTCCTGACTTTC; CDR3: CASSQDLSPAGANVLTF; J: TRBJ2-6; D: .; size: .; V: TRBV4-3; length: 17
DNA: TGTGCCAGCATTCCGGGACAACGGGCCTCTGGAAACACCATATATTTT; CDR3: CASIPGQRASGNTIYF; J: TRBJ1-3; D: .; size: .; V: TRBV2; length: 16
DNA: TGTGCCATCAGTGAGGGGAATCAGCCCCAGCATTTT; CDR3: CAISEGNQPQHF; J: TRBJ1-5; D: .; size: .; V: TRBV10-3; length: 12
DNA: TGCAGCGTTGAGAGAGGGACTCTCTATGGCTACACCTTC; CDR3: CSVERGTLYGYTF; J: TRBJ1-2; D: .; size: .; V: TRBV29-1; length: 13
DNA: TGTGCCAGCAGTGACGGGTATGGCTACACCTTC; CDR3: CASSDGYGYTF; J: TRBJ1-2; D: .; size: few; V: TRBV25-1; length: 11
DNA: TGTGCCAGCAGCCCGCGGGACTTATCAGATACGCAGTATTTT; CDR3: CASSPRDLSDTQYF; J: TRBJ2-3; D: .; size: .; V: TRBV2; length: 14
DNA: TGTGCCAGCAGCCAGCCTACCGGGACTAGCGGGATCTACTTC; CDR3: CASSQPTGTSGIYF; J: TRBJ2-7; D: TRBD2; size: .; V: TRBV14; length: 14
DNA: TGTGCCAGCAGCTTAACCCCTGACCTTGCATACTCTGGAAACACCATATATTTT; CDR3: CASSLTPDLAYSGNTIYF; J: TRBJ1-3; D: .; size: .; V: TRBV7-2; length: 18
DNA: TGTGCCAGCAGCCCGACGTTCCTGAACACTGAAGCTTTCTTT; CDR3: CASSPTFLNTEAFF; J: TRBJ1-1; D: .; size: .; V: TRBV4-2; length: 14
DNA: TGTGCCAGCAGTCGGGGACAGCTCAATCAGCCCCAGCATTTT; CDR3: CASSRGQLNQPQHF; J: TRBJ1-5; D: TRBD1; size: .; V: TRBV28; length: 14
DNA: TGTGCCAGCTCGGCCCAACCGAAAGGGGCGGGGGAGACCCAGTACTTC; CDR3: CASSAQPKGAGETQYF; J: TRBJ2-5; D: .; size: once; V: TRBV18; length: 16
DNA: TGTGCCAGCAGCCAAGATGGTGGGGGATTCTCTTCACCCCTCCACTTT; CDR3: CASSQDGGGFSSPLHF; J: TRBJ1-6; D: .; size: .; V: TRBV14; length: 16
DNA: TGTGCCATCAGTGATACGGGCAGGCCAATAATACTCTATGGCTACACCTTC; CDR3: CAISDTGRPIILYGYTF; J: TRBJ1-2; D: .; size: .; V: TRBV10-3; length: 17
DNA: TGCGCCAGCAGCTCGTTCCAGGGAGGGGGCTACACCTTC; CDR3: CASSSFQGGGYTF; J: TRBJ1-2; D: .; size: .; V: TRBV5-1; length: 13
DNA: TGTGCCAGCAGTGAAGCGCTTCAGGGGGTTGAAGCTTTCTTT; CDR3: CASSEALQGVEAFF; J: TRBJ1-1; D: TRBD1; size: .; V: TRBV2; length: 14
DNA: TGTGCCAGCAGCCCTCGGACTACTGAAGCTTTCTTT; CDR3: CASSPRTTEAFF; J: TRBJ1-1; D: .; size: .; V: TRBV13; length: 12
DNA: TGTGCCAGCAGCCGGACTAGCGGGGGCTACAATGAGCAGTTCTTC; CDR3: CASSRTSGGYNEQFF; J: TRBJ2-1; D: TRBD2; size: .; V: TRBV13; length: 15
DNA: TGTGCCACCACAGTTTATAGCGGTACAGGTAGTCAGCCCCAGCATTTT; CDR3: CATTVYSGTGSQPQHF; J: TRBJ1-5; D: .; size: .; V: TRBV28; length: 16
DNA: TGTGCCAGTAGTCAGTCCGGTGGGGCCAACGTCCTGACTTTC; CDR3: CASSQSGGANVLTF; J: TRBJ2-6; D: .; size: .; V: TRBV19; length: 14
DNA: TGTGCCAGCAGCCAAGATAAAGTGGGGTATGGCTACACCTTC; CDR3: CASSQDKVGYGYTF; J: TRBJ1-2; D: .; size: .; V: TRBV4-2; length: 14
DNA: TGTGCCAGCAGTTTATTTTCGGGCAGGGGCACTGGCTACACCTTC; CDR3: CASSLFSGRGTGYTF; J: TRBJ1-2; D: .; size: .; V: TRBV28; length: 15
DNA: TGTGCCAGTAGCTACCCTACAGGGGGTGCAATGAACACTGAAGCTTTCTTT; CDR3: CASSYPTGGAMNTEAFF; J: TRBJ1-1; D: TRBD1; size: .; V: TRBV19; length: 17
DNA: TGTGCCAGCAGTGGCGGCAGGGTTGGAGACTATGGCTACACCTTC; CDR3: CASSGGRVGDYGYTF; J: TRBJ1-2; D: .; size: .; V: TRBV6-1; length: 15
DNA: TGTGCCAGCAGTTACCTGTACGGGGGGGAGGCCCAGTACTTC; CDR3: CASSYLYGGEAQYF; J: TRBJ2-5; D: TRBD2; size: .; V: TRBV6-2/TRBV6-3; length: 14
DNA: TGTGCCAGCAGTCGTGGGGTGCGGGGAGGTCAGCCCCAGCATTTT; CDR3: CASSRGVRGGQPQHF; J: TRBJ1-5; D: .; size: .; V: TRBV6-5; length: 15
DNA: TGCAGCGTTGTAGGAGAGACCCAGTACTTC; CDR3: CSVVGETQYF; J: TRBJ2-5; D: .; size: .; V: TRBV29-1; length: 10
DNA: TGTGCCAGCAGTTCCTTCCCGGGACAGGGGGGTCACCAGTACTTC; CDR3: CASSSFPGQGGHQYF; J: TRBJ2-5; D: TRBD1; size: .; V: TRBV6-5; length: 15
DNA: TGTGCCAGTTTTAAGGCCTCTGGAAACACCATATATTTT; CDR3: CASFKASGNTIYF; J: TRBJ1-3; D: .; size: .; V: TRBV19; length: 13
DNA: TGTGCCAGCAGCCGGGGGCTGGGGGTCACCGGGGAGCTGTTTTTT; CDR3: CASSRGLGVTGELFF; J: TRBJ2-2; D: .; size: .; V: TRBV7-2; length: 15
DNA: TGTGCCAGCAGTGAGGGGGGGTACTATGGCTACACCTTC; CDR3: CASSEGGYYGYTF; J: TRBJ1-2; D: .; size: few; V: TRBV6-1; length: 13
DNA: TGTGCCATCCGGGGGGGGAATGAGCAGTTCTTC; CDR3: CAIRGGNEQFF; J: TRBJ2-1; D: TRBD2; size: .; V: TRBV2; length: 11
DNA: TGCAGCGTCCGACAGGGCGTTGAGCAGTTCTTC; CDR3: CSVRQGVEQFF; J: TRBJ2-1; D: TRBD1; size: .; V: TRBV29-1; length: 11
DNA: TGTGCCAGTAGTCCTCAGGTACCTAACTATGGCTACACCTTC; CDR3: CASSPQVPNYGYTF; J: TRBJ1-2; D: .; size: .; V: TRBV19; length: 14
DNA: TGCGCCAGCAGCCAAGGACAGCCCTCCTACGAGCAGTACTTC; CDR3: CASSQGQPSYEQYF; J: TRBJ2-7; D: .; size: .; V: TRBV4-1; length: 14
DNA: TGTGCCAGCAGTGACTTAGTAGGGGCCCAGCAGTATTTT; CDR3: CASSDLVGAQQYF; J: TRBJ2-3; D: .; size: .; V: TRBV6-4; length: 13
DNA: TGTGCCAGCAGCTTGCGGAATTCACCCCTCCACTTT; CDR3: CASSLRNSPLHF; J: TRBJ1-6; D: .; size: .; V: TRBV7-2; length: 12
DNA: TGTGCCAGCAGCTTAGATGGGGACAGGGGCCATAGCAATCAGCCCCAGCATTTT; CDR3: CASSLDGDRGHSNQPQHF; J: TRBJ1-5; D: TRBD1; size: .; V: TRBV7-2; length: 18
DNA: TGCGCCAGCAGCTGGACAGCGGGGGGAACTGAAGCTTTCTTT; CDR3: CASSWTAGGTEAFF; J: TRBJ1-1; D: .; size: .; V: TRBV5-1; length: 14
DNA: TGTGCCAGCAGCGTTTCTGGGGGAATTTGGGATGAGCAGTTCTTC; CDR3: CASSVSGGIWDEQFF; J: TRBJ2-1; D: .; size: .; V: TRBV9; length: 15
DNA: TGTGCCAGCAGCTCCTACAGGGGCGGATGGGATGGCTACACCTTC; CDR3: CASSSYRGGWDGYTF; J: TRBJ1-2; D: TRBD1; size: .; V: TRBV7-2; length: 15
DNA: TGTGCCAGCTCACCATATACCGGGGAAGAGCAGTACTTC; CDR3: CASSPYTGEEQYF; J: TRBJ2-7; D: .; size: .; V: TRBV18; length: 13
DNA: TGTGCCAGCAGCTCACGGACAGGCGCCTCCTATAATTCACCCCTCCACTTT; CDR3: CASSSRTGASYNSPLHF; J: TRBJ1-6; D: TRBD1; size: .; V: TRBV7-8; length: 17
DNA: TGTGCCAGCAGCCAAGGGGGGCAGGGCTTCCCAGATACGCAGTATTTT; CDR3: CASSQGGQGFPDTQYF; J: TRBJ2-3; D: .; size: once; V: TRBV28; length: 16
DNA: TGTGCCACCAGTGACCCATGGATGGGAGTCAACGAGCAGTACTTC; CDR3: CATSDPWMGVNEQYF; J: TRBJ2-7; D: .; size: .; V: TRBV10-3; length: 15
DNA: TGTGCCAGTAGTATCAGACTAGCGGGGCTAAAGAGCGATGAGCAGTTCTTC; CDR3: CASSIRLAGLKSDEQFF; J: TRBJ2-1; D: TRBD2; size: once; V: TRBV19; length: 17
DNA: TGTGCAAGTCGCTTAGCTGCTACTAGCGGCCTACCGTACAATGAGCAGTTCTTC; CDR3: CASRLAATSGLPYNEQFF; J: TRBJ2-1; D: .; size: .; V: TRBV12-2; length: 18
DNA: TGCGCCAGCAGCTCCTGGGCAGGGAGCCCATCCAATGAGCAGTTCTTC; CDR3: CASSSWAGSPSNEQFF; J: TRBJ2-1; D: .; size: .; V: TRBV5-1; length: 16
DNA: TGTGCCAGCAGCTTAGCGCAAGGGGGCAACGAGCAGTACTTC; CDR3: CASSLAQGGNEQYF; J: TRBJ2-7; D: TRBD1; size: .; V: TRBV7-9; length: 14
DNA: TGCGCCAGCAGCTTGGAGGGGGCGCTGGAGACCCAGTACTTC; CDR3: CASSLEGALETQYF; J: TRBJ2-5; D: TRBD1; size: .; V: TRBV5-1; length: 14
DNA: TGTGCCAGCAGCTTGGGAACAGGGGGACGAAATACGCAGTATTTT; CDR3: CASSLGTGGRNTQYF; J: TRBJ2-3; D: TRBD1; size: once; V: TRBV5-5; length: 15
DNA: TGCGCCAGCAGCCAAAGGACTAGCCCCAATGAGCAGTTCTTC; CDR3: CASSQRTSPNEQFF; J: TRBJ2-1; D: TRBD2; size: .; V: TRBV4-1; length: 14
DNA: TGTGCCAGCAGCCCAAGCTCAGGGAGAAAGACCCAGTACTTC; CDR3: CASSPSSGRKTQYF; J: TRBJ2-5; D: .; size: once; V: TRBV5-8; length: 14